The T cell receptor (beta chain) under discussion was sequenced for a study of a mutant IDH1 vaccine in newly diagnosed glioma. In the study overall: Patients under treatment included about 62% males and around 38% females and had a mean age of approximately 44 years. Findings and caveats of the study: There seemed to be no relation between pseudoprogression and changes in top peripheral T cell clonotypes.

On this clone: The antigen is unknown.

Time point specified: week 35, safety follow-up. The content of each vaccine dose was 300 ug of mutant IDH1 20-mer peptide, and topical imiquimod accompanied it. Astrocytomas found in donors were new, WHO grade 3 or 4, IDH1-mutant and ATRX-lost. The method was immunoSEQ multiplex PCR; TCRdb's version includes in-frame clones alone and lacks a portion of them. The sample lists tens of thousands of clones, 84% occurring once. From germline, CDR1 is SGHDT and CDR2 YYEEEE. The CDR3 runs 14 residues. Trimming at V came to 3 bases and at J to 3 bases, leaving 5 bases not matched to a gene. The J gene is TRBJ2-7, the V gene TRBV5-6; 8 bases match TRBD1. Sequenced here: PBMCs, sampled from a glioma patient whose treatment included an IDH1 peptide vaccine. This clonotype was obtained from a man younger than 35 with glioma. The CDR3 region is CASSSEDRVYEQYF. As DNA, the CDR3 is TGTGCCAGCAGCTCTGAGGACAGGGTCTACGAGCAGTACTTC.